The TCR beta chain described here comes from a study of CD8+ T cells in alopecia areata listed by TCRdb under 2018. Notes on the research overall: Treated patients were enrolled in an open-label pilot trial of oral tofacitinib at 5 to 10 mg twice daily for moderate-to-severe alopecia areata. Scalp clonality was compared among normal scalp (n=4), patchy alopecia areata scalp (n=8), and alopecia totalis/universalis scalp (n=8). Amplification of TCRbeta CDR3 regions was done by immunoSEQ multiplex PCR using 35 Vbeta forward primers and 13 Jbeta reverse primers. Tofacitinib-treated patients had biopsies at baseline and at 4 and 24 weeks of treatment, with a later scalp biopsy in several patients. High-throughput TCRbeta sequencing was used to examine T cell clonal expansion in alopecia areata in both the C3H/HeJ mouse model and human patients. RNA was obtained with the PAXgene miRNA kit for fixed scalp, the miRNeasy kit for PBMCs, and the RNeasy kit for mouse skin. On the human side, TCRbeta sequencing was run on scalp tissue and on sorted CD4+ and CD8+ peripheral blood T cells from healthy controls and from alopecia areata patients with either patchy or totalis/universalis disease. Tofacitinib was administered for 6 to 18 months, and 6 months of follow-up off drug were then conducted to assess delayed response and recurrence. Overall study results and their limits: Scalp TCR repertoire analysis is complicated because resident alphabeta T cells in normal human skin are also sequenced, whereas mouse skin is dominated by gammadelta T cells. Compared with normal scalp, lesional scalp had higher clonality and more expanded CD8+ clones, particularly in alopecia totalis/universalis, a pattern that suggests antigenic drive. Shared TCR sequences between patients were less evident than in mice, which may be partly attributable to HLA diversity in the patient population.

Library preparation used the immunoSEQ multiplex PCR assay. To provide template for TCR sequencing, every sample had RNA extracted and reverse transcribed into cDNA. SuperScript III was used to make first-strand cDNA, primed with a 2:1 mix of oligo-dT and random hexamers. A synthetic immune receptor repertoire was used to assess amplification bias, and residual bias was removed computationally. As for the authors' bioinformatics: Raw reads were preprocessed for error removal, and CDR3 was defined according to IMGT conventions as running from the conserved cysteine to phenylalanine. Clonality was computed by normalizing Shannon entropy by log2 of the number of productive unique TCRs and subtracting the result from 1. Whether scalp clones were CD4 or CD8 was inferred by matching scalp TCRbeta sequences against CD4 and CD8 repertoires sorted from blood. This immuneACCESS table, as held by TCRdb, lists in-frame sequences with V and J called but not all clones. Of the missing ones, under half trace to an unresolved V gene in checked studies; the others have no known cause. That table is the source of V, J and clone size, and D and trimming were worked out from the DNA. In this sample the table shows about 150,000 clones, 40% to 65% of which occur a single time. The ten largest clonotypes hold approximately 19% of the sample.

The time point label for this specimen denotes: baseline before oral tofacitinib. Lesional scalp punch biopsies and peripheral blood were obtained from alopecia areata patients. After PBMCs were isolated by density centrifugation and stained for CD3, CD4 and CD8, a FACSAria was used to sort CD4+ and CD8+ T cells. The CDR3 covers 15 residues, taking in both the cysteine and the phenylalanine. CDR3 DNA is the only sequence kept; it has 45 bases, read in frame from the first base. Relative to germline, V is missing 6 bases and J is missing 8 bases, with 11 bases of the junction outside any gene match. The germline V gene specifies MNHNS as CDR1 and SASEGT as CDR2. In its sample, this clone was seen a few times. This clone's antigen is unknown. No base-level quality is on record; no much larger clone is a single base apart.

Sequencing used CD8+ T cells sorted from blood, obtained at week 0. The rearrangement joined TRBV6-1 to TRBJ1-2, with 11 central nucleotides matching TRBD1. This TCR was recovered from a human donor with alopecia areata. The CDR3: CASSSGTGGEEGYTF. The sequence in DNA is TGTGCCAGCAGCTCCGGGACAGGGGGAGAGGAGGGCTACACCTTC.